The TCR beta chain described here comes from a study of T cells of healthy individuals. Via MiXCR, TCRdb re-called the 5' RACE reads, giving one row per CDR3 protein. This table has around 40,000 distinct CDR3 sequences, roughly 4.3% appearing once. This clonotype has a handful of counts. CDR1 and CDR2 from the germline V gene are MNHNY and SVGAGI (reference sequence). The CDR3 sequence is 11 residues long. The V gene lost 7 bases and the J gene lost 4 bases, with 7 bases spanning the gap. This sequence joins TRBV6-6 and TRBJ1-1; D gene unclear. This TCR was sampled from a human donor in good health. The CDR3 bases are TGTGCCAGCATAATTGGCACTGAAGCTTTCTTT. Amino acids: CASIIGTEAFF.